The 8 T cell receptor beta chains listed next were all sequenced from one sample in a study of blood T cell repertoires in COVID-19. Profiling relied on immunoSEQ multiplex PCR, and the TCRdb table lists in-frame clones only, not all of them. The table lists over 65,000 clones, more than 75% of them singletons. Sequenced input: peripheral blood. Receptors were obtained from a human donor in a cohort sampled during active COVID-19.

The rearrangement uses TRBV24-1 and TRBJ2-7, with 11 bases matching TRBD1. This CDR3 is built from 14 residues. Trimming at V came to 6 bases and at J to 2 bases, leaving 2 bases not matched to a gene. Germline assignment: CDR1 KGHDR and CDR2 SFDVKD. The CDR3 region has the DNA TGTGCCACCAGTTTGGGACAGGGGGCCTACGAGCAGTACTTC. Its protein is CATSLGQGAYEQYF.

J is TRBJ2-7 and V is TRBV2; 9 nucleotides match TRBD1. V dropped 5 bases and J dropped 7; count of bases not matched to a gene: 9. The CDR3 runs to 14 residues. Looked up from germline, CDR1 is SNHLY and CDR2 is FYNNEI. CDR3 loop: CASSTYRGLGEQYF. CDR3 coding DNA: TGTGCCAGCAGTACCTACAGGGGGCTGGGAGAGCAGTACTTC.

The V call is TRBV4-1, the J call TRBJ2-1, with 9 bases that match TRBD1. V lost 0 bases to trimming and J lost 4 bases; unmatched junction nucleotides: 7. The germline CDR1 and CDR2 sequences are MGHRA and YSYEKL. The CDR3 spans 17 residues. The CDR3, as DNA: TGCGCCAGCAGCCAAGATAGGGACAGGGACACTTACAATGAGCAGTTCTTC. This encodes CASSQDRDRDTYNEQFF.

Only one count was recorded for this clone. V and J are TRBV7-9 and TRBJ2-5, with 8 bases identical to TRBD1. After removal of 3 bases from V and 2 bases from J, the junction contained 8 bases not matched to a gene. CDR1 is SEHNR and CDR2 is FQNEAQ in the germline V gene (reference sequence). The CDR3 is made up of 16 amino acids. The CDR3 nucleotides are TGTGCCAGCAGCTTCCGGACAGGGACGGGGCAAGAGACCCAGTACTTC. Translating it yields CASSFRTGTGQETQYF.

The chain employs TRBV27 and TRBJ1-2; 9 bases line up with TRBD1. Germline CDR1 MNHEY, CDR2 SMNVEV (reference sequence). With V trimmed by 5 bases and J by 4 bases, 8 bases remained unmatched. CDR3 length equals 15 residues. The DNA for the CDR3 is TGTGCCAGCAGTCCCGGACAGGGGATCAGCTATGGCTACACCTTC. Translating it yields CASSPGQGISYGYTF.

CDR3 region: CACTISGLSYEQYF. CDR3 coding DNA: TGTGCCTGTACAATTTCGGGACTCTCCTACGAGCAGTACTTC. This sequence joins TRBV30 and TRBJ2-7, with D possibly TRBD2 on 6 matching bases. This CDR3 region has 14 residues. Germline CDR1 reads GTSNPN; CDR2 reads SVGIG (reference sequence). Deletions cut 6 bases from V and 0 bases from J, with 15 bases between. The whole variable domain, filled in from reference TRBV30 and TRBJ2-7, reads SQTIHQWPATLVQPVGSPLSLECTVEGTSNPNLYWYRQAAGRGLQLLFYSVGIGQISSEVPQNLSASRPQDRQFILSSKKLLLSDSGFYLCACTISGLSYEQYFGPGTRLTVT.

The chain has TRBV27 and TRBJ1-2; a possible D gene is TRBD1 (6 bases). Germline CDR1 and CDR2: MNHEY and SMNVEV (reference sequence). Trimming pared 0 bases from V and 8 bases from J, leaving 22 bases between. The CDR3 length is 17 residues. Written as DNA, the CDR3 is TGTGCCAGCAGTTTATCGCACAGGGCGGATCACACGAGAGGCTACACCTTC. Translation: CASSLSHRADHTRGYTF.

This chain connects TRBV6-5 to TRBJ1-2, with D perhaps TRBD1 (5 bases). CDR1 is MNHEY and CDR2 is SVGAGI in the germline V gene. The germline V and J ends were trimmed by 9 bases and 2 bases, with 13 bases remaining between them. The CDR3 is 13 amino acids. The CDR3 bases are TGTGCCAGTCGCCCCCAGGGCAACTATGGCTACACCTTC. It yields the protein CASRPQGNYGYTF.